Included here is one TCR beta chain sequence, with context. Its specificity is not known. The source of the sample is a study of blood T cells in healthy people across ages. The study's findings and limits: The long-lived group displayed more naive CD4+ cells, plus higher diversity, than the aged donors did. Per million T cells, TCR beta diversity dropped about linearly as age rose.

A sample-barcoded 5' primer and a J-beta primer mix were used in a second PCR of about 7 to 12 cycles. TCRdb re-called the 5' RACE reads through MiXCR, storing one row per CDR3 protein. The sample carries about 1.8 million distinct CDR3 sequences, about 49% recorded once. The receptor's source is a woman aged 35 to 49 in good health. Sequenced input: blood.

DNA for the CDR3: TGTGCCAGCAGTGGAGACAGGGTGGACTATGGCTACACCTTC. Its protein is CASSGDRVDYGYTF. The chain employs TRBV6-1 and TRBJ1-2; the match to TRBD1 covers 7 bases. CDR3 length: 14 amino acids. Germline CDR1 reads MNHNS; CDR2 reads SASEGT. Germline trimming cut 4 bases from V and 3 bases from J; bases unmatched to any gene: 5.